Sequencing of this T cell receptor (beta chain) was carried out in a study of blood T cell repertoires in COVID-19 (dated by TCRdb to the early 2020s). In the study overall: The collaborator samples originated in the United States, Italy and Spain and spanned the acute and convalescent phases of COVID-19. A de-identified subject ID, COVID-19 status, age in years and sex were almost always included in the sample metadata. A freely available public database, intended as a resource for researchers studying the immune response to SARS-CoV-2, is where the repertoires were released. The samples were drawn from the first 160 participants of the ongoing ImmuneRACE study and from some 1,300 subjects provided by 6 global collaborators. Where available, HLA class I and class II types were obtained from metadata supplied by the sample provider rather than from assay-based typing. The dataset comprised deeply sampled blood TCRbeta repertoires from subjects exposed to, actively infected with, or recovered from COVID-19. The material from the prospective study consisted of cDNA or gDNA derived from T cells, B-cell-depleted T cells, or PBMCs.

TCRbeta CDR3 regions were amplified from genomic DNA by means of the immunoSEQ Assay, a bias-controlled multiplex PCR. From the authors' description of their analysis: Within the assay, amplification of reference gene primers was used to estimate how many nucleated cells each sample contained. To quantify the absolute abundance of each unique TCRbeta CDR3 rearrangement, sequence reads were collapsed and filtered. For each sample, productive Simpson clonality was calculated by taking the square root of Simpson's diversity index across productive rearrangements. The source is immuneACCESS, and TCRdb retained only in-frame sequences with V and J called. Part of the clones is not carried over; for the studies checked, unresolved V genes explain less than half of this, and the remainder is unexplained. The V and J calls and clone size are taken from that table; D and trimming were inferred from the DNA. This sample gives roughly 190,000 clones in total; 86% of them show up just once. In total, the top ten clones hold more than 3% of the sample.

Overall study outcomes, separate from this receptor: The quantity of clinical and demographic metadata differed by source and by participant and was supplied without curation.

Looking up the germline V gene yields CDR1 SGHVS and CDR2 FQNEAQ. The CDR3 contains 14 residues, cysteine and phenylalanine counted. Only the CDR3 region is kept as DNA, spanning 42 bases read in frame from base 1. V is reduced by 3 bases and J by 9 bases, leaving a spacing of 18 bases between them. A word on this clone: The specificity of this receptor is unknown. Within one base of it there is no much larger clone, and no base qualities were kept.

Each collaborating institution followed its own protocols to collect whole blood in K2EDTA tubes. For TCRbeta analysis, collaborator samples were shipped as frozen whole blood, as isolated PBMCs, or as DNA extracted from either sample type. This chain joins TRBV7-8 to TRBJ2-7; the D region possibly corresponds to TRBD1 (7 bases align). This TCR derives from a man in his 70s with acute or convalescent COVID-19. The sequenced material came from peripheral blood. In nucleotide form, the sequence is TGTGCCAGCAGCTTCGACAGGGAAAGTAGCGGGCAGTACTTC. Protein translation: CASSFDRESSGQYF.